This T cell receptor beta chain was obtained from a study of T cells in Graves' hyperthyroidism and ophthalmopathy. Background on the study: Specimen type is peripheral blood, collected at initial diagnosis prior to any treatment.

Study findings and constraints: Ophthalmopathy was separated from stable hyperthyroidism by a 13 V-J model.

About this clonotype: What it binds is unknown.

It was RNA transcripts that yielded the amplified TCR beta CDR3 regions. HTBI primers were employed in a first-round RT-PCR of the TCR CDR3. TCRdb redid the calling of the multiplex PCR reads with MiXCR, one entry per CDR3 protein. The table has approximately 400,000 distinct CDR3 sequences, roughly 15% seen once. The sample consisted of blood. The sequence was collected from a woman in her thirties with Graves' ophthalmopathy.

The CDR3 protein is CASSQGAGINQPQHF. CDR3 DNA: TGTGCCAGCAGCCAAGGGGCCGGAATCAATCAGCCCCAGCATTTT. The chain couples TRBV3-1 to TRBJ1-5; D uncertain. Germline V gene lookup returns CDR1 LGHDT and CDR2 YNNKEL (reference sequence). The CDR3 contains 15 residues. The ends were cut back, 1 base at V and 3 bases at J, with 10 bases in the middle.